Shown below are 13 T cell receptor beta chains from a single sample sequenced in a study of blood T cell repertoires in COVID-19. Some clones are missing from TCRdb's copy, which holds only in-frame ones; the method was immunoSEQ multiplex PCR. The table has 200,000 or so clones, about 80% seen once. Sequences were obtained from PBMCs or T cells enriched from blood (not recorded which). Receptor source: a man aged 40-49 years who had recovered from COVID-19.

This clone turned up a few times. One junction end disagrees with the germline gene, perhaps due to a read error. This chain uses TRBV29-1 with TRBJ1-1; no clear D. Germline V gene sequence: CDR1 SQVTM, CDR2 ANQGSEA. The CDR3 has 15 amino acids. In nucleotides, the CDR3 is TGCAGCGTTGAAGATCTGGAGGGCGTGAACGCTGAAGCTTTCTTT. Residues: CSVEDLEGVNAEAFF.

V and J are TRBV12-3 or TRBV12-4 and TRBJ1-1; D unresolved. The CDR3 contains 12 residues. The V end was cut by 2 bases, the J end by 6 bases, with 7 bases between. The CDR3 sequence is CASSLMEAEAFF. Here the CDR3 DNA reads TGTGCCAGCAGTTTAATGGAGGCTGAAGCTTTCTTT.

This chain connects TRBV19 to TRBJ2-1, with 12 positions matching TRBD2. CDR3 size: 15 residues. The V segment lost 5 bases and the J segment 6 bases; nucleotides outside the gene matches: 5. Germline V gene sequence: CDR1 LNHDA, CDR2 SQIVND (reference sequence). The CDR3 sequence is CASSPSSGGGNEQFF. The CDR3 coding sequence is TGTGCCAGTAGTCCTTCTAGCGGGGGGGGCAATGAGCAGTTCTTC.

The chain uses TRBV19 and TRBJ1-6; the D is unclear. V was trimmed by 3 bases and J by 3 bases, leaving 15 bases between them. The CDR3 covers 17 residues. Germline V gives CDR1 LNHDA, CDR2 SQIVND (reference sequence). This chain's CDR3 is CASSILRTAGYNSPLHF. CDR3 DNA sequence: TGTGCCAGTAGTATTCTTCGGACGGCGGGCTATAATTCACCCCTCCACTTT.

V is TRBV28 and J is TRBJ2-1; 8 bases agree with TRBD2. The V and J ends lost 2 bases and 6 bases, in that order; junction bases with no gene match: 9. CDR1 and CDR2 from the germline V gene are MDHEN and SYDVKM. The length of the CDR3 is 16 residues. The CDR3 here is CASSLVGGASLNEQFF. The DNA of the CDR3 is TGTGCCAGCAGTTTAGTCGGGGGGGCATCACTCAATGAGCAGTTCTTC.

The chain has TRBV11-2 and TRBJ2-3; D is possibly TRBD1 (6 bases). Germline CDR1 and CDR2: SGHAT and FQNNGV. The CDR3 consists of 13 residues. Deletions cut 5 bases from V and 6 bases from J, with 12 bases between. The CDR3 loop reads CASSVYREDTQYF. Here the CDR3 DNA reads TGTGCCAGCAGCGTCTACAGGGAGGATACGCAGTATTTT.

This chain uses TRBV23-1 with TRBJ1-4; TRBD1 matches 7 bases. TRBV23-1 is treated as an ORF (open reading frame) with a function not yet certain. Losses at the gene ends were 8 bases for V and 3 bases for J; bases not matched to a gene: 12. The CDR3 totals 16 residues. The CDR3, as DNA: TGCGCCAGCGGTAACAGGGGCGCCGGAGCTAATGAAAAACTGTTTTTT. As protein: CASGNRGAGANEKLFF.

This clone has just a few counts. The CDR3 sequence is CASSGLGHMNTEAFF. The CDR3, as DNA: TGCGCCAGCAGCGGTTTGGGACACATGAACACTGAAGCTTTCTTT. The rearrangement links TRBV5-1 to TRBJ1-1; TRBD1 might be the D (6 bases). V dropped 4 bases and J dropped 0 bases, with 13 bases sitting between them. The V gene's germline CDR1 is SGHRS and CDR2 YFSETQ. CDR3 length: 15 amino acids.

The chain employs TRBV2 and TRBJ1-1; TRBD1 agrees at 8 bases. This CDR3 contains 15 residues. Germline V lookup: CDR1 SNHLY, CDR2 FYNNEI. Losses at the gene ends were 2 bases for V and 1 base for J; bases not matched to a gene: 3. CDR3 sequence: CASSEWTGRNTEAFF. CDR3 bases: TGTGCCAGCAGTGAATGGACAGGGAGGAACACTGAAGCTTTCTTT.

V is TRBV10-2 and J is TRBJ1-6, with TRBD1 identical over 9 bases. In germline, CDR1 is WSHSY, CDR2 SAAADI. V was pared by 6 bases and J by 7 bases, with 7 bases of the junction left unmatched. The CDR3 has 15 amino acids. The CDR3 nucleotides read TGCGCCAGCAGCGACCGGACAGGGGTAAATTCACCCCTCCACTTT. Translated, it gives CASSDRTGVNSPLHF.

The rearrangement uses TRBV13 and TRBJ2-5, with a possible D match to TRBD2 (5 bases). CDR1 and CDR2 from the germline V gene are PRHDT and FYEKMQ (reference sequence). Trimming cost V 1 base and J 5 bases, with 17 bases left between them. The CDR3 totals 16 residues. The CDR3 sequence: CASSLAVSATRETQYF. The DNA for the CDR3 is TGTGCCAGCAGCTTAGCTGTTAGCGCTACCAGGGAGACCCAGTACTTC.

The chain has TRBV27 and TRBJ1-2; 8 nucleotides line up with TRBD1. V lost 4 bases and J lost 2; bases outside the gene matches: 3. The CDR3 is made up of 14 amino acids. CDR1 is MNHEY, CDR2 SMNVEV, per germline (reference sequence). The CDR3 loop is CASSSGTGNYGYTF. CDR3 bases: TGTGCCAGCAGTTCCGGGACAGGCAACTATGGCTACACCTTC.

The chain carries TRBV25-1 and TRBJ1-2, with TRBD1 as a possible D gene (6 bases). Germline V lookup: CDR1 MGHDK, CDR2 SYGVNS. The ends were cut back, 3 bases at V and 5 bases at J, with 10 bases in the middle. This CDR3 contains 13 residues. In DNA, the CDR3 is TGTGCCAGCAGTGAGGGGGCAGAATATGGCTACACCTTC. Its protein is CASSEGAEYGYTF.